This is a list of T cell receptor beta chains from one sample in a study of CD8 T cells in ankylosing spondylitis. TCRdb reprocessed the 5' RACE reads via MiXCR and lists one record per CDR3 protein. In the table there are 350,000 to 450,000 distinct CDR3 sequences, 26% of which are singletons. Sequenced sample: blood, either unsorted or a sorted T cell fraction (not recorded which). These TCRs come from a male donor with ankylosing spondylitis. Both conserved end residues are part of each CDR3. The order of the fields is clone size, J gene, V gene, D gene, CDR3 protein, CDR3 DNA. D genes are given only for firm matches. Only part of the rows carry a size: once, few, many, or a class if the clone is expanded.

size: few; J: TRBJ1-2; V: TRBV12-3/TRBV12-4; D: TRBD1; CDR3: CASRIGGTEREGYTF; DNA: TGTGCCAGCAGAATCGGAGGGACAGAGCGAGAAGGCTACACCTTC
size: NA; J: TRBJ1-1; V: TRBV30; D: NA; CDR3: CAWTSRGANTEAFF; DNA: TGTGCCTGGACCTCACGGGGGGCTAACACTGAAGCTTTCTTT
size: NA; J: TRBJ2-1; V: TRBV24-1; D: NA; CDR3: CAVRGRLAYNEQFF; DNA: TGTGCCGTCCGGGGACGGCTAGCCTACAATGAGCAGTTCTTC
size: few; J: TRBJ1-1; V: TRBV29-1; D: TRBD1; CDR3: CSVYGTVFGNTEAFF; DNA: TGCAGCGTCTATGGGACAGTGTTTGGGAACACTGAAGCTTTCTTT
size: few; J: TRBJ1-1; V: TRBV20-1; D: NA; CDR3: CSAPRGGTEAFF; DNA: TGCAGTGCTCCCAGGGGAGGCACTGAAGCTTTCTTT
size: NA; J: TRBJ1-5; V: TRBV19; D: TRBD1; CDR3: CASSRTGSQPQHF; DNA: TGTGCCAGTAGCCGGACAGGGAGTCAGCCCCAGCATTTT
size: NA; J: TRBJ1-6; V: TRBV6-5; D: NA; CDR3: CASSYQGESPLHF; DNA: TGTGCCAGCAGTTACCAAGGGGAGTCACCCCTCCACTTT
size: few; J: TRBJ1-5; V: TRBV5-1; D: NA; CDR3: CASSSGTADQPQHF; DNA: TGCGCCAGCAGCTCCGGGACGGCGGATCAGCCCCAGCATTTT
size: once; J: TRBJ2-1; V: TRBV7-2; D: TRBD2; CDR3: CASSSYSGRNEQFF; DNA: TGTGCCAGCAGCTCCTATAGCGGGCGCAATGAGCAGTTCTTC
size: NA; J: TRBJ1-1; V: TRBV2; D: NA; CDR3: CASEVSGSGTEAFF; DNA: TGTGCCAGCGAAGTTAGTGGAAGCGGCACTGAAGCTTTCTTT
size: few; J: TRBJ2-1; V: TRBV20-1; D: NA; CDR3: CSAQTSSYNEQFF; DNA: TGCAGTGCCCAAACTAGCTCCTACAATGAGCAGTTCTTC
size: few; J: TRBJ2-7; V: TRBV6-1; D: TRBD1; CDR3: CASSPTGTAAYEQYF; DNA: TGTGCCAGCAGCCCGACCGGGACAGCGGCGTACGAGCAGTACTTC
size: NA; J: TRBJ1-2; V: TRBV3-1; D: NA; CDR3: CASRQGNDGYTF; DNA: TGTGCCAGCAGACAGGGTAACGATGGCTACACCTTC
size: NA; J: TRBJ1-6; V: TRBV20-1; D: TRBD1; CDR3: CSARVPGQLGSPLHF; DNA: TGCAGTGCTAGGGTTCCGGGACAGTTGGGTTCACCCCTCCACTTT
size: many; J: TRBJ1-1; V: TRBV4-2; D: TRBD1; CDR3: CASSQAGGNTEAFF; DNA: TGTGCCAGCAGCCAAGCAGGGGGTAACACTGAAGCTTTCTTT
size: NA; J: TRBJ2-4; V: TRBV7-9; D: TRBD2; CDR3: CASSPLAGETWNIQYF; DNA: TGTGCCAGCAGCCCCCTAGCGGGAGAAACTTGGAACATTCAGTACTTC
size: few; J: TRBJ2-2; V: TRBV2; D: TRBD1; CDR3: CASSDVVGQGYTGELFF; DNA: TGTGCCAGCAGTGATGTCGTAGGACAGGGTTACACCGGGGAGCTGTTTTTT
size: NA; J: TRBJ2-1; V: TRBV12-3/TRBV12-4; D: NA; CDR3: CASSHTYNEQFF; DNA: TGTGCCAGCAGTCACACCTACAATGAGCAGTTCTTC
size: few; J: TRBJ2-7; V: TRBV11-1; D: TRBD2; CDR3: CASSLGGLAGASVYEQYF; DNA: TGTGCCAGCAGCTTAGGGGGACTAGCGGGAGCATCAGTCTACGAGCAGTACTTC
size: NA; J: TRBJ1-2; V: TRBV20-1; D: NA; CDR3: CSARVALGRDGYTF; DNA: TGCAGTGCTAGAGTTGCCCTAGGGAGGGATGGCTACACCTTC
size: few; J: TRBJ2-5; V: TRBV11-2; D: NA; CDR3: CASGLGSQETQYF; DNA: TGTGCCAGCGGACTGGGGTCCCAAGAGACCCAGTACTTC
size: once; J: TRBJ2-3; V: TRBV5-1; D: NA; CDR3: CASSGWGYTDTQYF; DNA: TGCGCCAGCAGTGGGTGGGGATACACAGATACGCAGTATTTT
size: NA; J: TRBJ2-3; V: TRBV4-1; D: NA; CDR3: CASSQVFSSDPADTQYF; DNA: TGCGCCAGCAGCCAAGTTTTTAGTAGCGATCCTGCAGATACGCAGTATTTT
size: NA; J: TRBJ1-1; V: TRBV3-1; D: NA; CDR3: CASSQRADMNTEAFF; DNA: TGTGCCAGCAGCCAAAGGGCAGACATGAACACTGAAGCTTTCTTT
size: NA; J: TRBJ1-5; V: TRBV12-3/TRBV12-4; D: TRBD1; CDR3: CASRLTGNQPQHF; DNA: TGTGCCAGCAGGCTGACAGGGAATCAGCCCCAGCATTTT
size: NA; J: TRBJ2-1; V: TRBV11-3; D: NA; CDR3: CASSNDVNEQFF; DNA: TGTGCCAGCAGCAATGACGTCAATGAGCAGTTCTTC
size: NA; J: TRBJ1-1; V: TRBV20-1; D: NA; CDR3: CSARPANTEAFF; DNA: TGCAGTGCTAGACCAGCTAACACTGAAGCTTTCTTT
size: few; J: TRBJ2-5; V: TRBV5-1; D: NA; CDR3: CAREFWKQTQETQYF; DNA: TGCGCCAGGGAATTTTGGAAGCAGACCCAAGAGACCCAGTACTTC
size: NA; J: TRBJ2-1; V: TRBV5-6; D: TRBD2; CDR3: CASSPPIPSGRGNGVDEQFF; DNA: TGTGCCAGCAGCCCCCCTATTCCTAGCGGGAGGGGGAACGGCGTTGATGAGCAGTTCTTC
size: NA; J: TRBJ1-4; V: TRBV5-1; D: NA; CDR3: CASSTTGDRNEKLFF; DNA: TGCGCCAGCAGCACAACAGGAGATAGAAATGAAAAACTGTTTTTT
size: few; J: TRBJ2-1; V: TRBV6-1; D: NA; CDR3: CASQPPGDNEQFF; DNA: TGTGCCAGCCAACCCCCAGGGGACAATGAGCAGTTCTTC
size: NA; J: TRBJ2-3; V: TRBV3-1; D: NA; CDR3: CASRQTGSGLATDTQYF; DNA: TGTGCCAGCAGGCAGACAGGGTCTGGACTAGCAACAGATACGCAGTATTTT
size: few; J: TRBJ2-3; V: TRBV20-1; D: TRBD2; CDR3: CSARHVGRGTDTQYF; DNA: TGCAGTGCCAGACACGTCGGGAGGGGCACAGATACGCAGTATTTT
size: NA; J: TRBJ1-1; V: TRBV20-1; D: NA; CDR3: CSAPGPRVNTEAFF; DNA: TGCAGTGCCCCCGGGCCGCGGGTGAACACTGAAGCTTTCTTT
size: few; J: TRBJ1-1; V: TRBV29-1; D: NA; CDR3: CSVDFGTANTEAFF; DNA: TGCAGCGTTGATTTTGGGACGGCGAACACTGAAGCTTTCTTT
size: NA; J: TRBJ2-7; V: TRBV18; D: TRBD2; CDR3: CASSPSLAGVSYEQYF; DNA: TGTGCCAGCTCACCATCATTAGCGGGAGTCTCCTACGAGCAGTACTTC
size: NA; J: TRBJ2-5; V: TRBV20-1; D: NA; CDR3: CSARLARENPETQYF; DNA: TGCAGTGCTAGGTTGGCCAGAGAAAATCCAGAGACCCAGTACTTC
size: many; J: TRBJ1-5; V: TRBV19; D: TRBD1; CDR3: CASSIGGQGRQPQHF; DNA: TGTGCCAGTAGTATAGGCGGACAGGGCAGGCAGCCCCAGCATTTT
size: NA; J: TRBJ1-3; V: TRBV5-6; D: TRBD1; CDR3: CASSFDRVLSGNTIYF; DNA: TGTGCCAGCAGCTTCGACAGGGTTCTCTCTGGAAACACCATATATTTT
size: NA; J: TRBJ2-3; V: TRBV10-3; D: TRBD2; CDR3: CAIKDSGSSDTQYF; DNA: TGTGCCATCAAGGATAGCGGGAGTTCAGATACGCAGTATTTT
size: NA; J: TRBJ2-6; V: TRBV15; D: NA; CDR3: CATSTPSKDLTTVLTF; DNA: TGTGCCACCAGCACACCCTCCAAGGATCTGACTACCGTCCTGACTTTC
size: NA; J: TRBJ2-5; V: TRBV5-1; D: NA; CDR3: CASSSLGFTETQYF; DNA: TGCGCCAGCAGCTCGTTGGGTTTCACAGAGACCCAGTACTTC